The TCR beta chain under discussion was sequenced for a study of shared clonotypes between healthy human individuals. Regarding the study as a whole: On the whole, naive subsets had larger estimated richness than memory subsets had. A small donor pool kept down the genetic and exposure-history diversity that was represented. Clonotypes shared by all four sorted-subset donors had higher generation probabilities than non-shared clonotypes.

Clones were read by immunoSEQ multiplex PCR, and TCRdb kept only the in-frame ones, dropping some. The sample lists about 2.4 million clones, approximately 94% seen once, with roughly 0.13% in the top ten. CDR1 and CDR2 (germline): SGDLS, YYNGEE. The length of the CDR3 is 15 residues. V was cut by 0 bases and J by 4 bases, with 13 bases left in between. The count of this clone is one. Its antigen remains unidentified. V gene TRBV9 combines with J gene TRBJ1-2; TRBD1 might be the D (6 bases). This receptor was identified in a man in his late teens or twenties in good health. The material sequenced was naive CD4+ T cells sorted from blood. Described subset: CD45RA+ positively selected. The CDR3 bases are TGTGCCAGCAGCGTAGAACAGGGACCTTCCTATGGCTACACCTTC. It is translated as CASSVEQGPSYGYTF.